This T cell receptor (beta chain) was found in a study of cytomegalovirus exposure and HLA in healthy donors. The PCR employed 60 Vbeta primers together with 13 Jbeta primers. Sequencing was performed with immunoSEQ multiplex PCR; in TCRdb, only in-frame clones are kept and a portion is missing. This table holds 200,000 or so clones, 75% to 85% found once. CDR1 MDHEN and CDR2 SYDVKM come from the germline V gene. V lost 1 base to trimming and J lost 5 bases, with 3 bases between them. This CDR3 has 11 residues. Sequencing was done on a sample of PBMCs. The rearrangement links TRBV28 to TRBJ2-7, with D uncertain. This sequence was found in a woman between 18 and 30 years old in good health and CMV-seropositive. Here the CDR3 DNA reads TGTGCCAGCAGTTTATCTCACGAGCAGTACTTC. It is translated as CASSLSHEQYF.